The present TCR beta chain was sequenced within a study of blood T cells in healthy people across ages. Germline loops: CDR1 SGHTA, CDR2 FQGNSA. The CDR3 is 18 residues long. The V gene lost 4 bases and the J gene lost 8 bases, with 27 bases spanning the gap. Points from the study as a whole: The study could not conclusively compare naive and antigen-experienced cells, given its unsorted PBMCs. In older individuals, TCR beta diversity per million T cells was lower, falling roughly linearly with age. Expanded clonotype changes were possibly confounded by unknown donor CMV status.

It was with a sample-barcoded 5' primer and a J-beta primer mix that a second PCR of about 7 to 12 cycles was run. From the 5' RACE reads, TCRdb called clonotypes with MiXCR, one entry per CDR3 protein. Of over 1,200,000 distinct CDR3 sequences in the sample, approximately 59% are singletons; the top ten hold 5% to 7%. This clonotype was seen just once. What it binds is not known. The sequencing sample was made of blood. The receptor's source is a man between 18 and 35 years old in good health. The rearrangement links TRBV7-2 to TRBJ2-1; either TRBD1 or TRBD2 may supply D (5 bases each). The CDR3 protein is CASSSIPLAYIGEYEQFF. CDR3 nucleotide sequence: TGTGCCAGCAGCTCCATCCCCTTAGCGTACATAGGGGAGTATGAGCAGTTCTTC.